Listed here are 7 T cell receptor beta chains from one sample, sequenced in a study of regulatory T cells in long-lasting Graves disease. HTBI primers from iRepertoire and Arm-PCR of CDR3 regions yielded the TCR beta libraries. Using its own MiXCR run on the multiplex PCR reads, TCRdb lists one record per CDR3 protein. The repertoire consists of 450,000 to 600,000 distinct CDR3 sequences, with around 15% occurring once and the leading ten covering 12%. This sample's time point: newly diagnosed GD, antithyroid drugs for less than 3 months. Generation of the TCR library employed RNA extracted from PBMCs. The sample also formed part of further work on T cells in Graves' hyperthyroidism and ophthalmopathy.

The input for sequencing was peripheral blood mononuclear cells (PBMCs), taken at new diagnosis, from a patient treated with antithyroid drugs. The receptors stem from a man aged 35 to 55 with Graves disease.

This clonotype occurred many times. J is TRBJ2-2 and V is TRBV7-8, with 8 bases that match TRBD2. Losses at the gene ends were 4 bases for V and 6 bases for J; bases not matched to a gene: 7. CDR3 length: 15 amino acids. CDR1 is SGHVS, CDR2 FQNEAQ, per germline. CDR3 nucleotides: TGTGCCAGCAGCTCTATAGCGGGATGGGCCGGGGAGCTGTTTTTT. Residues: CASSSIAGWAGELFF.

The CDR3 DNA sequence: TGCAGTGCTACCCCAGACAGGGACCGGAAGGGCGGGGAGCTGTTTTTT. This encodes CSATPDRDRKGGELFF. The V gene is TRBV20-1, the J gene TRBJ2-2, with 7 nucleotides matching TRBD1. The CDR3 is made up of 16 amino acids. The V segment lost 4 bases and the J segment 7 bases; nucleotides outside the gene matches: 15. Germline lookup yields CDR1 DFQATT and CDR2 SNEGSKA (reference sequence).

The CDR3, as DNA: TGTGCCACCAGCCCAGGCAGGACTAAGGACCGCGTGCGTGGCTACACCTTC. It encodes CATSPGRTKDRVRGYTF. This chain connects TRBV15 to TRBJ1-2, with D unresolved. Per the germline V gene, CDR1 is LNHNV and CDR2 is YYDKDF (reference sequence). CDR3 length: 17 amino acids. The germline V and J ends were trimmed by 5 bases and 7 bases, with 26 bases remaining between them. The whole variable domain, remainder taken from reference TRBV15 and TRBJ1-2, is DAMVIQNPRYQVTQFGKPVTLSCSQTLNHNVMYWYQQKSSQAPKLLFHYYDKDFNNEADTPDNFQSRRPNTSFCFLDIRSPGLGDTAMYLCATSPGRTKDRVRGYTFGSGTRLTVV.

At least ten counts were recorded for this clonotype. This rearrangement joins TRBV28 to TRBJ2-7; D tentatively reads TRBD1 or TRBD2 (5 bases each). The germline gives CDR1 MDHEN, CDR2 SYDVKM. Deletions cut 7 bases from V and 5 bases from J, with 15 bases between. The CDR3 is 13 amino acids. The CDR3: CASTSGTTNEQYF. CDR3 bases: TGTGCCAGCACTTCCGGGACGACCAACGAGCAGTACTTC.

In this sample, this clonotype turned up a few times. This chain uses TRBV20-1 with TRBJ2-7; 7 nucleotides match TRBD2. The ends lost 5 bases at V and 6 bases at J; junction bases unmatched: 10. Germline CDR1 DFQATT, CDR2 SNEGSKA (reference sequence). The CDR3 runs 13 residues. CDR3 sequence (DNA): TGCAGTGCTGGCAACCGGGACTATGCCGAGCAGTACTTC. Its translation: CSAGNRDYAEQYF.

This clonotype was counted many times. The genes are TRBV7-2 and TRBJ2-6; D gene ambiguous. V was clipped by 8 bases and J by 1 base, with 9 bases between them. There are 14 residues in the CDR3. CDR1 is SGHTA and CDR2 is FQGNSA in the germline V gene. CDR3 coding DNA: TGTGCCAGCCCTGCAGTTTCTGGGGCCAACGTCCTGACTTTC. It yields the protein CASPAVSGANVLTF.

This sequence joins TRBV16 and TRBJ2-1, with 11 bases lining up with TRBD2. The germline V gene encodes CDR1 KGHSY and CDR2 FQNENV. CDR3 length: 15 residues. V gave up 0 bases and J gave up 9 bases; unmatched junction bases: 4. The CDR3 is CASSQSVTSGGEQFF. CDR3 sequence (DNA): TGTGCCAGCAGCCAATCAGTTACTAGCGGGGGTGAGCAGTTCTTC.